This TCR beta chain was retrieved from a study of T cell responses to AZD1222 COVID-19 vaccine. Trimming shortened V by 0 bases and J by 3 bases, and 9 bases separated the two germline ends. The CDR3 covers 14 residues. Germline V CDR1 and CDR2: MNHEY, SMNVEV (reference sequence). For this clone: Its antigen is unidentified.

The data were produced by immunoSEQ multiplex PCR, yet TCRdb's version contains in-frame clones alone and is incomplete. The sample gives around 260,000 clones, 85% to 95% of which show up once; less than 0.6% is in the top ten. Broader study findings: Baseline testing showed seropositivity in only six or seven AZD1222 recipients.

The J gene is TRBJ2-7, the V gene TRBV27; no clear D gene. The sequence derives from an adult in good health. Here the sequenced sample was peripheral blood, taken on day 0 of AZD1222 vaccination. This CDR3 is CASSLSPRIYEQYF. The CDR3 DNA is TGTGCCAGCAGTTTATCCCCCAGGATCTACGAGCAGTACTTC.